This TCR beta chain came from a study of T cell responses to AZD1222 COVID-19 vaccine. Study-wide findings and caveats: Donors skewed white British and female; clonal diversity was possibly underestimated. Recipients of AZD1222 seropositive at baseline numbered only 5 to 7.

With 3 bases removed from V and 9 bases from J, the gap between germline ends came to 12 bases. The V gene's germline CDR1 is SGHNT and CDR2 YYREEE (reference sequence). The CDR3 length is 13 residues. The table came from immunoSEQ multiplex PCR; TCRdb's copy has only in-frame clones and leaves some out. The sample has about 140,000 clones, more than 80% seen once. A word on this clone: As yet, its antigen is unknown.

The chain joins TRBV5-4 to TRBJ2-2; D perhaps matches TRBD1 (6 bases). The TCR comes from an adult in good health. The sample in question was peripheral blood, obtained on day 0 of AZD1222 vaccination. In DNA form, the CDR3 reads TGTGCCAGCAGCTCCCCAGGGGAACGGGAGCTGTTTTTT. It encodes CASSSPGERELFF. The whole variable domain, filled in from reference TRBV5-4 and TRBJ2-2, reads ETGVTQSPTHLIKTRGQQVTLRCSSQSGHNTVSWYQQALGQGPQFIFQYYREEENGRGNFPPRFSGLQFPNYSSELNVNALELDDSALYLCASSSPGERELFFGEGSRLTVL.